The 30 T cell receptor beta chains below come from one sample, sequenced in a study of T cell responses to AZD1222 COVID-19 vaccine (dated by TCRdb to 2020 to 2023). The time point label of this sample denotes: baseline before first vaccination. Receptor libraries were prepared by the immunoSEQ multiplex PCR assay. The table was pulled from immuneACCESS by TCRdb, which kept in-frame rearrangements only. Such tables lose some clones; where checked, under half of the loss comes from unresolved V genes, and the rest has no known cause. This sample has 150,000 to 200,000 clones in its table, and approximately 91% of those were observed once. The ten largest clones capture 0.99% of the sample. This specimen was peripheral blood, taken on day 0 of AZD1222 vaccination. Receptor source: an adult in good health.

V usage is TRBV11-3 and J usage is TRBJ2-1; the match to TRBD2 covers 7 bases. Germline V gives CDR1 SGHNT, CDR2 YENEEA. Trimming cost V 0 bases and J 0 bases; bases outside gene matches: 11. The CDR3 sequence is 19 residues long. The CDR3 reads CASSLERYSGRSSYNEQFF. CDR3 nucleotide sequence: TGTGCCAGCAGCTTAGAGAGGTATAGCGGGCGGAGCTCCTACAATGAGCAGTTCTTC.

This clone was counted between two and nine times. The sample contains more than one DNA sequence encoding this CDR3. For the CDR3, the DNA is TGTGCCAGCAGCCAAGAAGGACTAGCGGGGGGGGGCACAGATACGCAGTATTTT. Its protein product is CASSQEGLAGGGTDTQYF. V is TRBV3-1 (or the pseudogene TRBV3-2) and J is TRBJ2-3; TRBD2 agrees at 15 bases. The V and J ends lost 0 bases and 1 base, in that order; junction bases with no gene match: 2. The CDR3 sequence is 18 residues long. Germline CDR1 is LGHDT and CDR2 is YNNKEL (reference sequence).

The rearrangement uses TRBV19 and TRBJ1-5; a weak D match, TRBD1 (5 bases). V was pared by 7 bases and J by 0 bases, with 13 bases between. Germline V CDR1 and CDR2: LNHDA, SQIVND (reference sequence). The CDR3 has 15 residues. In DNA, the CDR3 is TGTGCCAGTACCTTCTGGGGGACTAGCAATCAGCCCCAGCATTTT. Protein sequence: CASTFWGTSNQPQHF. Full variable domain (remainder filled in from reference TRBV19 and TRBJ1-5): DGGITQSPKYLFRKEGQNVTLSCEQNLNHDAMYWYRQDPGQGLRLIYYSQIVNDFQKGDIAEGYSVSREKKESFPLTVTSAQKNPTAFYLCASTFWGTSNQPQHFGDGTRLSIL.

CDR3 sequence: CASSPPWAGAPHEQYF. The CDR3, as DNA: TGTGCCAGCAGTCCGCCCTGGGCGGGAGCACCCCACGAGCAGTACTTC. J is TRBJ2-7 and V is TRBV27; 7 positions match TRBD2. Looked up from germline, CDR1 is MNHEY and CDR2 is SMNVEV (reference sequence). The J segment lost 5 bases and the V segment lost 5 bases, leaving 15 bases of the junction unmatched. The CDR3 covers 16 residues.

This chain links TRBV3-1 (or the pseudogene TRBV3-2) with TRBJ2-7; 9 bases agree with TRBD2. The junction had 12 bases not matched to a gene; V was cut back by 0 bases and J by 6 bases. From germline, CDR1 is LGHDT and CDR2 YNNKEL (reference sequence). This CDR3 comprises 17 residues. CDR3 region: CASSQDRPGGRALEQYF. Written as DNA, the CDR3 is TGTGCCAGCAGCCAAGATCGGCCGGGCGGGAGGGCCCTCGAGCAGTACTTC.

This clone was recorded once. The V call is TRBV5-1, the J call TRBJ2-1; D might be TRBD2 (5 bases). The CDR3 has 15 residues. The germline V and J ends were trimmed by 1 base and 7 bases, with 15 bases remaining between them. Germline V CDR1 and CDR2: SGHRS, YFSETQ. The CDR3 DNA sequence: TGCGCCAGCAGCTTGAATTTTGAGCGGTGGAATGAGCAGTTCTTC. Translating gives CASSLNFERWNEQFF.

This clone was observed once. The chain joins TRBV2 to TRBJ1-6; D uncertain. The CDR3 loop spans 14 amino acids. Germline CDR1 is SNHLY and CDR2 is FYNNEI. Trimming cost V 1 base and J 5 bases, with 6 bases left between them. CDR3 protein: CASSEVGDNSPLHF. DNA for the CDR3: TGTGCCAGCAGTGAAGTAGGTGATAATTCACCCCTCCACTTT.

The chain links TRBV11-2 to TRBJ2-3; weak D call: TRBD2 (5 bases). CDR3 size: 14 residues. Trimming removed 3 bases from V and 3 bases from J, with 10 bases in between. Germline lookup yields CDR1 SGHAT and CDR2 FQNNGV. CDR3 sequence reads: CASSFTSGTDTQYF. CDR3 bases: TGTGCCAGCAGCTTTACCAGCGGAACAGATACGCAGTATTTT.

The chain recombines TRBV2 with TRBJ2-6; D is undetermined. With 0 bases removed from V and 4 bases from J, the gap between germline ends came to 13 bases. Germline-derived CDR1 and CDR2 are SNHLY and FYNNEI. The CDR3 loop spans 17 amino acids. CDR3 nucleotide sequence: TGTGCCAGCAGTGAAGCCTTCACTCGCTCCGGGGCCAACGTCCTGACTTTC. Encoded protein: CASSEAFTRSGANVLTF.

The rearrangement uses TRBV19 and TRBJ2-2; perhaps D is TRBD1 or TRBD2 (6 bases each). The CDR3 spans 15 residues. Trimming cost V 7 bases and J 4 bases, with 16 bases left between them. CDR1 is LNHDA, CDR2 SQIVND, per germline (reference sequence). CDR3 sequence: CASITGGHLTGELFF. CDR3 coding DNA: TGTGCCAGTATCACCGGGGGACACCTCACCGGGGAGCTGTTTTTT.

This chain uses TRBV2 with TRBJ1-2, with unresolved D. The V end was cut by 4 bases, the J end by 5 bases, with 8 bases between. The germline CDR1 and CDR2 sequences are SNHLY and FYNNEI. CDR3 length equals 12 residues. The CDR3, as DNA: TGTGCCAGCAGTGTGGCTATGTATGGCTACACCTTC. Translated: CASSVAMYGYTF. Drawing the rest from reference TRBV2 and TRBJ1-2, the complete variable domain is EPEVTQTPSHQVTQMGQEVILRCVPISNHLYFYWYRQILGQKVEFLVSFYNNEISEKSEIFDDQFSVERPDGSNFTLKIRSTKLEDSAMYFCASSVAMYGYTFGSGTRLTVV.

This clone was seen a handful of times. The V gene is TRBV10-1, the J gene TRBJ2-1; 7 nucleotides agree with TRBD2. The CDR3 consists of 16 residues. CDR1 is WNHNN and CDR2 is SYGVQD in the germline V gene (reference sequence). V shed 0 bases and J 7 bases; nucleotides not matched to a gene: 9. CDR3 region: CASSESERAGLNEQFF. DNA of the CDR3: TGCGCCAGCAGTGAGTCGGAGCGAGCGGGATTAAATGAGCAGTTCTTC.

This clone has just one count. V gene TRBV27 combines with J gene TRBJ1-3; no clear D. The CDR3 sequence is 14 residues long. CDR1 and CDR2 from the germline V gene are MNHEY and SMNVEV (reference sequence). Trimming took off 5 bases at V and 0 bases at J, with 8 bases between the two ends. The CDR3 loop reads CASSRGYSGNTIYF. CDR3 sequence (DNA): TGTGCCAGCAGTCGAGGGTACTCTGGAAACACCATATATTTT.

The V call is TRBV6-5, the J call TRBJ2-3, with TRBD2 identical over 9 bases. This CDR3 has 16 amino acids. CDR1 MNHEY and CDR2 SVGAGI come from the germline V gene. J lost 3 bases, V lost 2 bases, and 6 bases had no gene match. The CDR3 nucleotides read TGTGCCAGCAGTTACCGTAGCGGGAGTGGTACAGATACGCAGTATTTT. The encoded protein is CASSYRSGSGTDTQYF.

A note on this clone: Other DNA sequences in this sample translate to the same CDR3. The J gene is TRBJ2-7, the V gene TRBV5-1, with 8 bases fitting TRBD2. CDR3 size: 14 residues. Germline-derived CDR1 and CDR2 are SGHRS and YFSETQ. The J segment lost 3 bases and the V segment lost 4 bases, leaving 6 bases of the junction unmatched. In nucleotides, the CDR3 is TGCGCCAGCAGCCCGTCAAGCGGGGGCTACGAGCAGTACTTC. Protein: CASSPSSGGYEQYF.

This clone came up once. The rearrangement uses TRBV21-1 and TRBJ2-6. TRBV21-1 is a listed pseudogene. The CDR3 is made up of 18 amino acids. In DNA form, the CDR3 reads TGTGCCAGCATTCTTCCCAGGGTGGACTTCTCTGGGGCCAACGTCCTGACTTTC. It is translated as CASILPRVDFSGANVLTF.

The rearrangement links TRBV9 to TRBJ2-7; TRBD1 aligns across 10 bases. The CDR3 consists of 13 residues. Germline V gives CDR1 SGDLS, CDR2 YYNGEE. Trimming cost V 3 bases and J 3 bases; bases outside gene matches: 0. As DNA, the CDR3 is TGTGCCAGCAGCGGGACAGGGGGCTACGAGCAGTACTTC. Translation gives CASSGTGGYEQYF.

The chain employs TRBV10-3 and TRBJ2-1, with D perhaps matching TRBD1 (6 bases). From germline, CDR1 is ENHRY and CDR2 SYGVKD. CDR3 length: 14 residues. The V end was cut by 8 bases, the J end by 1 base, with 12 bases between. In nucleotides, the CDR3 is TGTGCCATCGAGGGGGAGCAGTCCTACAATGAGCAGTTCTTC. Protein sequence: CAIEGEQSYNEQFF.

The chain links TRBV6-2 or TRBV6-3 to TRBJ2-1; no clear D. The length of the CDR3 is 14 residues. The germline V gene has CDR1 MNHEY and CDR2 SVGEGT. Trimming removed 0 bases from V and 5 bases from J, with 8 bases in between. The CDR3 DNA follows: TGTGCCAGCAGTTACTCGAAGGCTCACAATGAGCAGTTCTTC. This sequence encodes CASSYSKAHNEQFF.

This clone was seen just once. This chain joins TRBV12-3 or TRBV12-4 and TRBJ1-1; no clear D gene. Deletions cut 1 base from V and 7 bases from J, with 4 bases between. The CDR3 runs 11 residues. The CDR3 here is CASSLDLEAFF. The CDR3 region has the DNA TGTGCCAGCAGTTTAGACCTTGAAGCTTTCTTT.

The chain employs TRBV4-1 and TRBJ1-5; TRBD1 agrees at 7 bases. After removal of 5 bases from V and 1 base from J, the junction contained 5 bases not matched to a gene. The CDR3 runs to 15 residues. Germline loops: CDR1 MGHRA, CDR2 YSYEKL. This CDR3 reads CASSLKQGSNQPQHF. The CDR3 DNA reads as TGCGCCAGCAGCTTAAAACAGGGGAGCAATCAGCCCCAGCATTTT.

This sequence joins TRBV9 and TRBJ1-2; TRBD1 aligns across 7 bases. Trimming took 0 bases from V and 4 from J; bases not matched to a gene: 6. Germline CDR1 and CDR2: SGDLS and YYNGEE. The CDR3 sequence is 15 residues long. Here the CDR3 DNA reads TGTGCCAGCAGCGTAGTGACACAGGGGACCTATGGCTACACCTTC. Residues: CASSVVTQGTYGYTF.

This clone was detected once. The chain couples TRBV5-1 to TRBJ2-3; D not certain. V lost 1 base and J 0 bases, leaving 9 bases between the germline ends. Germline V gives CDR1 SGHRS, CDR2 YFSETQ. The CDR3 spans 15 residues. The DNA of the CDR3 is TGCGCCAGCAGCTTGTTGACACCAAGCACAGATACGCAGTATTTT. It is translated as CASSLLTPSTDTQYF.

The rearrangement links TRBV27 to TRBJ2-7; TRBD1 is a possible D gene (5 bases). V gave up 5 bases and J gave up 4 bases, with 12 bases separating them. This CDR3 is 13 amino acids long. The germline gives CDR1 MNHEY, CDR2 SMNVEV (reference sequence). CDR3 sequence reads: CASSPDIGYEQYF. CDR3 nucleotide sequence: TGTGCCAGCAGTCCGGACATTGGGTACGAGCAGTACTTC.

The J gene is TRBJ1-6, the V gene TRBV9, with a weak D call TRBD1 (5 bases). The V gene's germline CDR1 is SGDLS and CDR2 YYNGEE. The CDR3 spans 14 residues. Trimming shortened V by 0 bases and J by 10 bases, and 11 bases separated the two germline ends. The CDR3 region is CASSVEGRDSPLHF. As DNA, the CDR3 is TGTGCCAGCAGCGTAGAGGGTCGGGACTCACCCCTCCACTTT. The full variable domain, its missing parts supplied by reference TRBV9 and TRBJ1-6, is DSGVTQTPKHLITATGQRVTLRCSPRSGDLSVYWYQQSLDQGLQFLIQYYNGEERAKGNILERFSAQQFPDLHSELNLSSLELGDSALYFCASSVEGRDSPLHFGNGTRLTVT.

The J gene is TRBJ2-2, the V gene TRBV11-2; D unresolved. CDR1 SGHAT and CDR2 FQNNGV come from the germline V gene. Trimming removed 3 bases at V and 5 bases at J, with 4 bases between. This CDR3 contains 12 residues. In DNA form, the CDR3 reads TGTGCCAGCAGCTTCCCGACCGGGGAGCTGTTTTTT. Amino acids: CASSFPTGELFF.

The chain is built from TRBV27 and TRBJ1-5; the D gene is possibly TRBD1 (6 bases). The ends were cut back, 2 bases at V and 3 bases at J, with 8 bases in the middle. Germline lookup yields CDR1 MNHEY and CDR2 SMNVEV (reference sequence). CDR3 length equals 14 residues. CDR3 sequence: CASSLNRDNQPQHF. The CDR3 region has the DNA TGTGCCAGCAGTTTAAACAGGGACAATCAGCCCCAGCATTTT.

This chain joins TRBV28 and TRBJ1-2, with 8 bases lining up with TRBD1. Trimming took 7 bases from V and 8 from J; bases not matched to a gene: 12. Germline-derived CDR1 and CDR2 are MDHEN and SYDVKM. This CDR3 is 14 amino acids long. CDR3 region: CASIRTGYGYGYTF. The CDR3, as DNA: TGTGCCAGCATCAGGACAGGGTACGGCTACGGCTACACCTTC.

The chain carries TRBV4-3 and TRBJ2-7; TRBD1 is a possible D gene (6 bases). CDR1 and CDR2 (germline): LGHNA, YSLEER. The V end was cut by 1 base, the J end by 4 bases, with 11 bases between. The CDR3 runs to 14 residues. CDR3 DNA sequence: TGCGCCAGCAGCCAAGGCAGGGGTACGTACGAGCAGTACTTC. It specifies CASSQGRGTYEQYF.

The chain joins TRBV18 to TRBJ2-2, with 9 bases aligning to TRBD1. The CDR3 runs to 16 residues. Germline CDR1 reads KGHSH; CDR2 reads LQKENI. V gave up 3 bases and J gave up 5 bases; unmatched junction bases: 7. The CDR3 spells CASSPLPGQGTGELFF. CDR3 DNA sequence: TGTGCCAGCTCACCTCTACCGGGACAGGGAACCGGGGAGCTGTTTTTT.